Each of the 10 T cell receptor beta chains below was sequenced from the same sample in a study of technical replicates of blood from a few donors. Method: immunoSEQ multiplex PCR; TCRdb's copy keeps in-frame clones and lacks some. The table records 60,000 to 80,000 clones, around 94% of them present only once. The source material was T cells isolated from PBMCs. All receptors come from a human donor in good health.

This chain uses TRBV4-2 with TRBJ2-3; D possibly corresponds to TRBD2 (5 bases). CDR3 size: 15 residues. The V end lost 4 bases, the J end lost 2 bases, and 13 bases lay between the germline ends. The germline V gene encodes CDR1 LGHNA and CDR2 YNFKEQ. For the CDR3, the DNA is TGTGCCAGCAGCCCCGAGCTGGAGGTCACAGATACGCAGTATTTT. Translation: CASSPELEVTDTQYF.

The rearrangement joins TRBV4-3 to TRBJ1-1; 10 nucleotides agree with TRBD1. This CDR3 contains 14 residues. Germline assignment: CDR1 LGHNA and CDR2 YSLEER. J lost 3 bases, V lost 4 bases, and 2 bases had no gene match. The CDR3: CASSRDRGYTEAFF. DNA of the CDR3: TGCGCCAGCAGCCGGGACAGGGGATACACTGAAGCTTTCTTT.

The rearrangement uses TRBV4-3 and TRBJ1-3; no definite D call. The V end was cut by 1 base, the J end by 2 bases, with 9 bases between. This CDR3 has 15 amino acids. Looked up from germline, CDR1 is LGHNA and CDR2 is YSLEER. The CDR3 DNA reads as TGCGCCAGCAGCCAAGCCTGGGAGGCTGGAAACACCATATATTTT. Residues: CASSQAWEAGNTIYF.

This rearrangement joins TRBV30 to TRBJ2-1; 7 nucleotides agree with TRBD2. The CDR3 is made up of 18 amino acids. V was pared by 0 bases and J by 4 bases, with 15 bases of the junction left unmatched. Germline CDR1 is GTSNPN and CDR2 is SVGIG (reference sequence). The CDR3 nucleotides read TGTGCCTGGAGTGTACTAGTCGTGAGCGGGATGCGTTACAATGAGCAGTTCTTC. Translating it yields CAWSVLVVSGMRYNEQFF.

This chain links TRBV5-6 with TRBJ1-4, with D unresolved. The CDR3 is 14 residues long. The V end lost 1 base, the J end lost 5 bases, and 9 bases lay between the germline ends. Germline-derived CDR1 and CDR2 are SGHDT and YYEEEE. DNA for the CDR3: TGTGCCAGCAGCTTGAGGCAGCGCAATGAAAAACTGTTTTTT. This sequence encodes CASSLRQRNEKLFF.

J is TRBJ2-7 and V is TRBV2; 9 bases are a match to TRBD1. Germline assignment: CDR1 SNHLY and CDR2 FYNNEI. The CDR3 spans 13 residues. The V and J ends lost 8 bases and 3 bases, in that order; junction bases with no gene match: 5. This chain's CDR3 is CASPDRGFYEQYF. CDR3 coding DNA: TGTGCCAGCCCAGACAGGGGGTTCTACGAGCAGTACTTC. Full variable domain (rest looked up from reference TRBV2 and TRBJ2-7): EPEVTQTPSHQVTQMGQEVILRCVPISNHLYFYWYRQILGQKVEFLVSFYNNEISEKSEIFDDQFSVERPDGSNFTLKIRSTKLEDSAMYFCASPDRGFYEQYFGPGTRLTVT.

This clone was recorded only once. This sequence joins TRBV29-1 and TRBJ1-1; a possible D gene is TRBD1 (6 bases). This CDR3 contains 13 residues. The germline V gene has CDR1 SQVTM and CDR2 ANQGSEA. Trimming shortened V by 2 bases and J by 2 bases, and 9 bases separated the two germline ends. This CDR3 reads CSVEQGGNTEAFF. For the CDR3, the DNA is TGCAGCGTTGAACAAGGGGGAAACACTGAAGCTTTCTTT.

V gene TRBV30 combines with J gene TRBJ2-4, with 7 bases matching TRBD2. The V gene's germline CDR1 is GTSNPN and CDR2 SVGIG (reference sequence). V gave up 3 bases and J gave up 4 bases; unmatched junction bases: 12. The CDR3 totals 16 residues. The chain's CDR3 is CAWRYPLGAGKNIQYF. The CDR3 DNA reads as TGTGCCTGGAGATATCCTTTGGGAGCGGGGAAAAACATTCAGTACTTC.

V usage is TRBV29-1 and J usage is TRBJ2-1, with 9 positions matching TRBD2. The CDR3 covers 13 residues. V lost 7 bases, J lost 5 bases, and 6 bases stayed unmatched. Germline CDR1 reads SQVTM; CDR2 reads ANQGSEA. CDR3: CSAIAGDHNEQFF. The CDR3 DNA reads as TGCAGCGCAATAGCGGGAGACCACAATGAGCAGTTCTTC.

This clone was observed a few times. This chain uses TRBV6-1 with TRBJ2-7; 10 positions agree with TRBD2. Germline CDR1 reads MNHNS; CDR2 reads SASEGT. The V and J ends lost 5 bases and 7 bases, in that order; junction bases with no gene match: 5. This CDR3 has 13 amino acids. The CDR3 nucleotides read TGTGCCAGCAGTCTAGCGGGAGCTGATGAGCAGTACTTC. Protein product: CASSLAGADEQYF.